These 10 T cell receptor beta chains were sequenced from one sample in a study of immune evolution from preneoplasia to lung adenocarcinoma. Assay used: immunoSEQ multiplex PCR; TCRdb lists only in-frame clones, some missing. The sample holds tens of thousands of clones, 70% to 85% seen once. Input material: FFPE invasive lung adenocarcinoma tissue. The receptor set was obtained from a person between 60 and 69 years old with lung adenocarcinoma.

This chain links TRBV10-3 with TRBJ2-7; 12 bases map to TRBD2. This CDR3 has 14 residues. V shed 5 bases and J 4 bases; nucleotides not matched to a gene: 3. Germline-derived CDR1 and CDR2 are ENHRY and SYGVKD. The CDR3 region is CAISPTSGRYEQYF. DNA of the CDR3: TGTGCCATCAGTCCGACTAGCGGGAGATACGAGCAGTACTTC.

The chain links TRBV19 to TRBJ2-7, with TRBD1 matching over 10 bases. Unmatched junction bases numbered 3, after V lost 3 bases and J lost 7 bases. This CDR3 has 13 amino acids. Germline V gene lookup returns CDR1 LNHDA and CDR2 SQIVND (reference sequence). CDR3 region: CASSMTGGVEQYF. As DNA, the CDR3 is TGTGCCAGTAGTATGACAGGGGGCGTTGAGCAGTACTTC.

This clone was detected a few times. The rearrangement joins TRBV28 to TRBJ2-7; D unresolved. The CDR3 is 11 residues long. The V gene's germline CDR1 is MDHEN and CDR2 SYDVKM. The ends were cut back, 3 bases at V and 5 bases at J, with 5 bases in the middle. CDR3 sequence: CASSFFNEQYF. The CDR3, as DNA: TGTGCCAGCAGTTTCTTCAACGAGCAGTACTTC.

The chain has TRBV7-2 and TRBJ1-2, with unresolved D. Looked up from germline, CDR1 is SGHTA and CDR2 is FQGNSA. This CDR3 is built from 13 residues. V lost 5 bases, J lost 2 bases, and 9 bases lay in between. CDR3 sequence: CASSPDKNYGYTF. CDR3 nucleotide sequence: TGTGCCAGCAGCCCCGACAAGAACTATGGCTACACCTTC.

This clone was seen a few times. This chain uses TRBV30 with TRBJ1-4, with a tentative D call TRBD1 (5 bases). Germline V lookup: CDR1 GTSNPN, CDR2 SVGIG (reference sequence). There are 14 residues in the CDR3. Deletions cut 3 bases from V and 3 bases from J, with 11 bases between. CDR3 sequence (DNA): TGTGCCTGGAGGAAAGTACAGGCTAATGAAAAACTGTTTTTT. As protein: CAWRKVQANEKLFF.

V usage is TRBV7-2 and J usage is TRBJ2-3; D call uncertain. V lost 2 bases and J 0 bases, leaving 6 bases between the germline ends. Germline-derived CDR1 and CDR2 are SGHTA and FQGNSA. The CDR3 extends over 14 amino acids. This chain's CDR3 is CASSLYGSTDTQYF. As DNA, the CDR3 is TGTGCCAGCAGCTTATACGGGAGCACAGATACGCAGTATTTT.

This clone was seen a few times. This chain uses TRBV30 with TRBJ2-7; D tentatively reads TRBD1 or TRBD2 (5 bases each). V lost 4 bases and J lost 4, with 17 bases in between. CDR1 GTSNPN and CDR2 SVGIG come from the germline V gene (reference sequence). The CDR3 sequence is 14 residues long. CDR3 protein: CAWTSGTPGYEQYF. The CDR3 DNA follows: TGTGCCTGGACCTCCGGGACCCCCGGTTACGAGCAGTACTTC.

CDR3 loop: CASSGGQGVYNEQFF. For the CDR3, the DNA is TGTGCCAGCAGTGGGGGACAGGGGGTCTACAATGAGCAGTTCTTC. The chain links TRBV6-4 to TRBJ2-1, with 11 bases identical to TRBD1. This CDR3 is built from 15 residues. V lost 4 bases, J lost 3 bases, and 2 bases stayed unmatched. CDR1 and CDR2 from the germline V gene are MRHNA and SNTAGT.

Only a few counts were recorded for this clone. The chain couples TRBV28 to TRBJ2-1; D assignment may be TRBD1 or TRBD2 (6 bases each). This CDR3 region has 16 residues. The germline V gene encodes CDR1 MDHEN and CDR2 SYDVKM. The ends were cut back, 7 bases at V and 1 base at J, with 17 bases in the middle. The CDR3 DNA reads TGTGCCAGCACCCTACCGGGGGCGGGGTCCTACAATGAGCAGTTCTTC. Protein sequence: CASTLPGAGSYNEQFF.

This rearrangement joins TRBV6-1 to TRBJ2-7, with TRBD1 matching over 10 bases. Germline CDR1 reads MNHNS; CDR2 reads SASEGT. The ends lost 1 base at V and 3 bases at J; junction bases unmatched: 0. CDR3 length: 14 residues. The CDR3 bases are TGTGCCAGCAGTGAAGGGACAGGGGGCTACGAGCAGTACTTC. Translation gives CASSEGTGGYEQYF.